The entry below describes one TCR beta chain. V shed 1 base and J shed 6 bases, with 14 bases lying between them. CDR3 length: 15 residues. Germline V gene sequence: CDR1 SGHTS, CDR2 YDEGEE. This entry is derived from a study of blood T cell repertoires in COVID-19. Study summary: The United States, Italy and Spain supplied acute and convalescent COVID-19 samples. T cells, B-cell-depleted T cells, or PBMCs supplied cDNA or gDNA.

Original processing methods: By means of reference gene primer amplification, nucleated cell counts were estimated. The assay was immunoSEQ multiplex PCR, and TCRdb's table has in-frame clones only and misses some. The D gene and trimming were derived from the DNA, and the V and J assignments and clone size from that table. The data contain about 110,000 clones, less than 85% of them seen just once; the ten biggest clones take up around 4%. The chain is built from TRBV5-8 and TRBJ2-1; a weak D match, TRBD2 (6 bases). The receptor was isolated from a woman over 75 with acute or convalescent COVID-19. Specimen: peripheral blood. For the CDR3, the DNA is TGTGCCAGCAGCTTGAATGCGCCCGGGGGCAATGAGCAGTTCTTC. Protein: CASSLNAPGGNEQFF.